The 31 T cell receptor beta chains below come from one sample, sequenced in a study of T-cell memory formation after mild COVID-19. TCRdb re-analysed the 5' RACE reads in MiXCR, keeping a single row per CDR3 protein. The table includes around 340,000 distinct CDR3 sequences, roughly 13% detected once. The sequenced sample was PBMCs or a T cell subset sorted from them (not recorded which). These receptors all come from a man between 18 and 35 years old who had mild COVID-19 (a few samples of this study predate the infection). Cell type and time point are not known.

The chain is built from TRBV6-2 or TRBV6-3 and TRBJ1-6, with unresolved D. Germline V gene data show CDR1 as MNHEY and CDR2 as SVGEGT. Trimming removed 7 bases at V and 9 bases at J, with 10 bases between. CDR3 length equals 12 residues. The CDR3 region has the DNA TGTGCCAGCAAGGCGCTCTCTTCACCCCTCCACTTT. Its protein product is CASKALSSPLHF.

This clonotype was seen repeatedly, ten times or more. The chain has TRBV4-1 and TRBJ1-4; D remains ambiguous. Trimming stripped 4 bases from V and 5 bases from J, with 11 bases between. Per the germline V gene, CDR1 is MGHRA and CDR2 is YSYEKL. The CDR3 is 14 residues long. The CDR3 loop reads CASSRRLSNEKLFF. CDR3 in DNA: TGCGCCAGCAGCCGCCGGCTTTCAAATGAAAAACTGTTTTTT.

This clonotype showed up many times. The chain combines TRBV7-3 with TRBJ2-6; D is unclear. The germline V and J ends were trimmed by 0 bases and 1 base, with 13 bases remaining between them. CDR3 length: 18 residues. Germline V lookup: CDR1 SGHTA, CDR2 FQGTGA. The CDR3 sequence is CASSLTRQAISGANVLTF. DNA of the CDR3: TGTGCCAGCAGCTTAACGCGGCAGGCTATATCTGGGGCCAACGTCCTGACTTTC.

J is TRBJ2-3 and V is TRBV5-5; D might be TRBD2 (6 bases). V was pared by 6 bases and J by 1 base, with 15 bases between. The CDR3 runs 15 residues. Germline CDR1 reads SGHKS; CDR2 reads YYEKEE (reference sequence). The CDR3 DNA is TGTGCCAGCAAAGACGGGTGGGGGGGCACAGATACGCAGTATTTT. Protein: CASKDGWGGTDTQYF.

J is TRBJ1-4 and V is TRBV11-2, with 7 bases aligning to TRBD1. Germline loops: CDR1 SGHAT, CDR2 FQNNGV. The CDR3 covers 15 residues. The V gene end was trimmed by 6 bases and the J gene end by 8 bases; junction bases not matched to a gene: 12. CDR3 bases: TGTGCCAGCAGTCAAAGGACAGGAAGTCGGGAAAAACTGTTTTTT. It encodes CASSQRTGSREKLFF.

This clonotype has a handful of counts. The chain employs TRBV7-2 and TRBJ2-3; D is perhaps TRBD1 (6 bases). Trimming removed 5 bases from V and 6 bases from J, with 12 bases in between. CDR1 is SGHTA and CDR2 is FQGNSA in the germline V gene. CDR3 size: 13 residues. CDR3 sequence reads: CASSLGAMDTQYF. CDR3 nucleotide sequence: TGTGCCAGCAGCCTGGGGGCTATGGATACGCAGTATTTT.

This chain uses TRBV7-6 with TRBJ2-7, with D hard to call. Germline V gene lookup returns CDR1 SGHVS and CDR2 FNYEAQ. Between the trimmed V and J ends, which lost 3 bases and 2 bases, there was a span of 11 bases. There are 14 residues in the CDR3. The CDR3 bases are TGTGCCAGCAGCTTGCAGCAGTCACCCTACGAGCAGTACTTC. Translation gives CASSLQQSPYEQYF.

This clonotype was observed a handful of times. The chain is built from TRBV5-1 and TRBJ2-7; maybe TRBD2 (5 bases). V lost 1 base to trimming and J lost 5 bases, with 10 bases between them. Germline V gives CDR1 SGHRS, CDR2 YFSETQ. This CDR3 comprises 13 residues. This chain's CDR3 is CASSLRGTHEQYF. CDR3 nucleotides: TGCGCCAGCAGCTTGCGGGGTACCCACGAGCAGTACTTC.

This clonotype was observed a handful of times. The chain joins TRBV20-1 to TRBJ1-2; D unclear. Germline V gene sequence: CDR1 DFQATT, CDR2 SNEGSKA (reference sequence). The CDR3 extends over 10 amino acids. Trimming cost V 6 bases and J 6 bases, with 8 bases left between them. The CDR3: CSATENGYTF. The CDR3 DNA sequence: TGCAGTGCCACAGAGAATGGCTACACCTTC.

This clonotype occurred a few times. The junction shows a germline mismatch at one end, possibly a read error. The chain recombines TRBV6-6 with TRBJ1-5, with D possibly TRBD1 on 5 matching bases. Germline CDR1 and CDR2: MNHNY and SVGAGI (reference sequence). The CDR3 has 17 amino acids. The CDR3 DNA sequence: TGTGCCAGCAGTTCATACGAGCAGCAGGGAAGCAGTCAGCCCCAGCATTTT. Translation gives CASSSYEQQGSSQPQHF.

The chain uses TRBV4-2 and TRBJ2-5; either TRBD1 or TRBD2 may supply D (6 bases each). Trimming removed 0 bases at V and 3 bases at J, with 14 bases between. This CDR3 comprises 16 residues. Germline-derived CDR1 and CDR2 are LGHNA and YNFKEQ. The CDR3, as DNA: TGTGCCAGCAGCCAAGATCCCCGGGGGCCGAAAGAGACCCAGTACTTC. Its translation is CASSQDPRGPKETQYF.

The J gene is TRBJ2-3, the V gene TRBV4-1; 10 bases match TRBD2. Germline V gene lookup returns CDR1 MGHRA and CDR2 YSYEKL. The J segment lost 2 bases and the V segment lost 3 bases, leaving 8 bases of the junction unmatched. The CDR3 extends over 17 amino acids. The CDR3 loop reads CASSHRPGTSDTDTQYF. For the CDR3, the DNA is TGCGCCAGCAGCCACCGCCCCGGGACTAGCGACACAGATACGCAGTATTTT.

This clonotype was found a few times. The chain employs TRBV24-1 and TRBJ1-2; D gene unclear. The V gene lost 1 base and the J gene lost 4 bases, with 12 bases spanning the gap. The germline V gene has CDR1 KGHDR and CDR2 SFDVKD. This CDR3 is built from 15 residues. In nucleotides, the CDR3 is TGTGCCACCAGTGATTTCGAGGGTAGTGGCTATGGCTACACCTTC. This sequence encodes CATSDFEGSGYGYTF.

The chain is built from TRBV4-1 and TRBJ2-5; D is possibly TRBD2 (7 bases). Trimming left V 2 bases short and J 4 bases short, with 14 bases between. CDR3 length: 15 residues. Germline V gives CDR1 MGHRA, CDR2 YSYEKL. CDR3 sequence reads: CASSQRGGRRETQYF. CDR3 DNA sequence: TGCGCCAGCAGCCAAAGGGGGGGCCGGAGAGAGACCCAGTACTTC.

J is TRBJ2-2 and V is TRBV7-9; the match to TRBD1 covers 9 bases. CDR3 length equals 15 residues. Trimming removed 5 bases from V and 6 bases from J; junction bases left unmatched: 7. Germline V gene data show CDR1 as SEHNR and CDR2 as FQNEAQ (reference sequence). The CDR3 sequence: CASSHGQGPAGELFF. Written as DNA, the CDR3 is TGTGCCAGCAGCCACGGACAGGGGCCTGCCGGGGAGCTGTTTTTT.

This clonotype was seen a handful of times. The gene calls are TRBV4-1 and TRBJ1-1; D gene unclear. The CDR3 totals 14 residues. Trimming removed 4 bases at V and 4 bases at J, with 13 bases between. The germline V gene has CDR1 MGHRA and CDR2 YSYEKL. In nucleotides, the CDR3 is TGCGCCAGCAGCCCTGCGAAGGTGGGCACTGAAGCTTTCTTT. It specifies CASSPAKVGTEAFF.

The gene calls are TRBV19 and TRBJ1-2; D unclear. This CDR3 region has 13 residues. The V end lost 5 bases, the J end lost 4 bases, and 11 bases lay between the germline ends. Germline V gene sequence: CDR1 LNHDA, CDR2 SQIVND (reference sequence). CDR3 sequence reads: CASSPRTLYGYTF. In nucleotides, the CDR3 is TGTGCCAGTAGTCCTAGGACCCTCTATGGCTACACCTTC.

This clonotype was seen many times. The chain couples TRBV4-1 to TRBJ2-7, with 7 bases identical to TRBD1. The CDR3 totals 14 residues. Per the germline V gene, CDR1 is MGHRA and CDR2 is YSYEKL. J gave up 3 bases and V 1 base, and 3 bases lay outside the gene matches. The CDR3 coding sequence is TGCGCCAGCAGCCAAGGCAGGGGGAGCTACGAGCAGTACTTC. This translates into CASSQGRGSYEQYF.

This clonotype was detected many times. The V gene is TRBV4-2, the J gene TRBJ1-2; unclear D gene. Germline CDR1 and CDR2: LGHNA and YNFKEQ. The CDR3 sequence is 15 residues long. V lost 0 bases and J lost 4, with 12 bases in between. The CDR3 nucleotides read TGTGCCAGCAGCCAAGAAAACAGCCGAGCCTATGGCTACACCTTC. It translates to CASSQENSRAYGYTF.

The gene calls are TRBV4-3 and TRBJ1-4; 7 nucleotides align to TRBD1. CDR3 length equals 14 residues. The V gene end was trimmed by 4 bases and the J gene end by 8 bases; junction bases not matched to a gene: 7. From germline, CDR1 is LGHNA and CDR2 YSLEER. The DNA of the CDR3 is TGCGCCAGCAGCCGGGGGGACAGTGACGAAAAACTGTTTTTT. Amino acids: CASSRGDSDEKLFF.

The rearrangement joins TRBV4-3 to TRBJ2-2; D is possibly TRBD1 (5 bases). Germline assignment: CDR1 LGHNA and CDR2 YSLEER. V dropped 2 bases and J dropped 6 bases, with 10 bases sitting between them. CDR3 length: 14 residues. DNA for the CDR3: TGCGCCAGCAGCCAATCGACAGTCTCCGGGGAGCTGTTTTTT. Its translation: CASSQSTVSGELFF.

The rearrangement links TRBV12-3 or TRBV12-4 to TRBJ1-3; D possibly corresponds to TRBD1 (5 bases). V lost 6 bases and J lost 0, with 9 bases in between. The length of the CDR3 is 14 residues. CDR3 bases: TGTGCCAGCAGGAAGACAGCCTCTGGAAACACCATATATTTT. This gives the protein CASRKTASGNTIYF.

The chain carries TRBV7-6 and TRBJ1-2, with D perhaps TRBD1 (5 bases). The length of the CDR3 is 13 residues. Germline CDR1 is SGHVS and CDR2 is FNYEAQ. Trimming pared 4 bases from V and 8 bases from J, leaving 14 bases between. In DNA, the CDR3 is TGTGCCAGCAGCTCCCCGGGGGTAGGAGGCTACACCTTC. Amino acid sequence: CASSSPGVGGYTF.

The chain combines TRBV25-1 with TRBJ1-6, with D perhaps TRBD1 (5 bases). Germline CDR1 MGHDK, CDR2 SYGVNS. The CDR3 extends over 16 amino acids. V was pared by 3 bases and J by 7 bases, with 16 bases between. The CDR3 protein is CASSEYRGRVNSPLHF. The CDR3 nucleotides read TGTGCCAGCAGTGAGTATAGGGGCAGAGTAAATTCACCCCTCCACTTT.

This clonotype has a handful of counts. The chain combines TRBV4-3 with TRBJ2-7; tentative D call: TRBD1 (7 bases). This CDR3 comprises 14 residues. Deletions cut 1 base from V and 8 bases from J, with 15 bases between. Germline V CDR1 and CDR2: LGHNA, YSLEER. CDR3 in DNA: TGCGCCAGCAGCCAAGTCGGAGGGGGCGCGAAGCAGTACTTC. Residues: CASSQVGGGAKQYF.

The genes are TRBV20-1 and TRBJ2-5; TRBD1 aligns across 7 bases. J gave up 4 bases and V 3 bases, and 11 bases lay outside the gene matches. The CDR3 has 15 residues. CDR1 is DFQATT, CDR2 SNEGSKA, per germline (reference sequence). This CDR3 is CSASRGGRRTETQYF. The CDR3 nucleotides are TGCAGTGCTAGTAGAGGGGGCCGTCGGACAGAGACCCAGTACTTC.

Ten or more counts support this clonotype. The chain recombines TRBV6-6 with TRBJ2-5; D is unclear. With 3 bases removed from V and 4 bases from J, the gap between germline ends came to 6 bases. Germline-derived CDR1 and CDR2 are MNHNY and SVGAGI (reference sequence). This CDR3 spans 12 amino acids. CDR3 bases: TGTGCCAGCAGTTATCTCCGAGAGACCCAGTACTTC. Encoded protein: CASSYLRETQYF.

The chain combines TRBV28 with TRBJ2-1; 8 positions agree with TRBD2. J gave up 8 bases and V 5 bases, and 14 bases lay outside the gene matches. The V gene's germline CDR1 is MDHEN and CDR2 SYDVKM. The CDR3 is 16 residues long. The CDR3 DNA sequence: TGTGCCAGCAGTCCGAGTTTAGCGGGGCGTCGGGATGAGCAGTTCTTC. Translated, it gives CASSPSLAGRRDEQFF.

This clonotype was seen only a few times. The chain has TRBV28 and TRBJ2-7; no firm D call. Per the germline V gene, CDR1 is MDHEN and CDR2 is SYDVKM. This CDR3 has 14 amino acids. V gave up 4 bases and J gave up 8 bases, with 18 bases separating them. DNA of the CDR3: TGTGCCAGCAGTTCCTATAGGGCCCTAACGCAGCAGTACGTC. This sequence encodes CASSSYRALTQQYV.

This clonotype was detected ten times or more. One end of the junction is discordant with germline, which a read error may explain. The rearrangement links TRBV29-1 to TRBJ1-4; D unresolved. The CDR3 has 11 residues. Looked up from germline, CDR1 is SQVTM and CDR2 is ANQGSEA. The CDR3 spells CSVADNEKLFF. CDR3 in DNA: TGCAGCGTTGCCGATAATGAAAAGCTGTTTTTT.

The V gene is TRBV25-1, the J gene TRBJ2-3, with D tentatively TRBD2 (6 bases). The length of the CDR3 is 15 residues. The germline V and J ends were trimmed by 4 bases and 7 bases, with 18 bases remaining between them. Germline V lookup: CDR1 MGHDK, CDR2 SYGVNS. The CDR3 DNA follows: TGTGCCAGCAGTGCACCAGGGTGGGGACTCAATACGCAGTATTTT. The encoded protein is CASSAPGWGLNTQYF.